This TCR beta chain was recovered during a study of beta chain features in type 1 diabetes. Expressed TCRB transcripts were sequenced after all isolated RNA was converted to cDNA. Clones were sequenced by immunoSEQ multiplex PCR, and TCRdb holds only the in-frame ones, with some missing. The sample carries around 430,000 clones, 30% recorded once. This clone was seen a few times. The J segment lost 0 bases and the V segment lost 7 bases, leaving 8 bases of the junction unmatched. The CDR3 extends over 15 amino acids. The germline V gene has CDR1 MNHEY and CDR2 SVGAGI. The gene calls are TRBV6-5 and TRBJ2-5; 7 positions agree with TRBD2. Sequencing was carried out using naive CD4+ T cells from blood. This TCR was recovered from a man between 18 and 35 years old in good health. In DNA form, the CDR3 reads TGTGCCAGCACCTCTCTGGGAGGGTACCAAGAGACCCAGTACTTC. Translating gives CASTSLGGYQETQYF.